Shown below are 3 T cell receptor beta chains from a single sample sequenced in a study of T cell changes during pregnancy in multiple sclerosis. TCRdb keeps only in-frame clones here, not all; method: immunoSEQ multiplex PCR. Among 55,000 to 70,000 clones, about 93% were seen once, and the ten largest hold under 0.35%. Sequencing was performed on CD4+ T cells from peripheral blood mononuclear cells, taken after pregnancy. Source of these receptors: a female donor with multiple sclerosis, enrolled in a pregnancy study.

This sequence joins TRBV18 and TRBJ1-1; D is unclear. The germline CDR1 and CDR2 sequences are KGHSH and LQKENI. The V and J ends lost 3 bases and 5 bases respectively, with 10 bases between them. CDR3 length equals 13 residues. DNA of the CDR3: TGTGCCAGCTCACCTACGACACCTACTGAAGCTTTCTTT. Its protein product is CASSPTTPTEAFF.

This rearrangement joins TRBV6-4 to TRBJ2-1, with D unclear. The CDR3 loop spans 12 amino acids. Trimming took 2 bases from V and 5 from J, leaving 4 bases between them. Germline V gene data show CDR1 as MRHNA and CDR2 as SNTAGT. The CDR3 region is CASSDADNEQFF. CDR3 nucleotide sequence: TGTGCCAGCAGTGACGCGGACAATGAGCAGTTCTTC.

This chain uses TRBV7-3 with TRBJ1-1; 7 bases are shared with TRBD1. Germline-derived CDR1 and CDR2 are SGHTA and FQGTGA. Trimming removed 6 bases from V and 1 base from J; junction bases left unmatched: 23. This CDR3 has 20 amino acids. Written as DNA, the CDR3 is TGTGCCAGCAGTCTTTTGTTACCGGGACAGTACATGGGGAAGAACACTGAAGCTTTCTTT. Amino acids: CASSLLLPGQYMGKNTEAFF.